This TCR beta chain was sequenced during a study of CD8+ T cells in alopecia areata. Findings and caveats of the study: Lesional scalp, especially alopecia totalis/universalis, showed higher clonality than normal scalp.

With regard to this clone: Its antigen remains unidentified.

CDR1 and CDR2 (germline): MNHEY, SMNVEV (reference sequence). V was pared by 0 bases and J by 5 bases, with 5 bases between. This CDR3 is built from 13 residues. Extraction of RNA preceded its reverse transcription into cDNA, which served as the sequencing template. The protocol was immunoSEQ multiplex PCR, while the TCRdb copy is restricted to in-frame clones and leaves out a portion. The data hold around 160,000 clones, with around 87% observed a single time. This TCR was recovered from a human donor with alopecia areata. The sample was CD8+ T cells sorted from blood, taken at week 0. V is TRBV27 and J is TRBJ1-5; the D gene is possibly TRBD1 (5 bases). In DNA, the CDR3 is TGTGCCAGCAGTTTATCGACAGATCAGCCCCAGCATTTT. Translation gives CASSLSTDQPQHF.